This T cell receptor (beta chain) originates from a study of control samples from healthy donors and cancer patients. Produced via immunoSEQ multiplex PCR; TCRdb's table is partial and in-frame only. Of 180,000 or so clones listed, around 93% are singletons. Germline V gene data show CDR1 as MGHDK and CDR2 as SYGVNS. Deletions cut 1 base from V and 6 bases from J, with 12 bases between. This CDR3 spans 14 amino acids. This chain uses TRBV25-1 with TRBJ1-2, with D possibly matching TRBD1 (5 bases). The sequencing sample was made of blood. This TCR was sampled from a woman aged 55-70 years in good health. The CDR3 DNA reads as TGTGCCAGCAGTGAATTCCCGGGGGTGGATGGCTACACCTTC. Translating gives CASSEFPGVDGYTF.